A single sample gave rise to the 28 T cell receptor beta chains below, sequenced in a study of blood T cell repertoires in COVID-19. Libraries were prepared by immunoSEQ multiplex PCR; TCRdb keeps only in-frame clonotypes and omits some of them. The sample includes approximately 230,000 clones, roughly 90% seen only once; the top ten take about 6%. Sequenced input: PBMCs or T cells enriched from blood (not recorded which). Receptors were obtained from a woman aged 25 to 39 with acute COVID-19.

This clone was seen once. The rearrangement uses TRBV7-8 and TRBJ2-7; TRBD2 might be the D (5 bases). Germline V CDR1 and CDR2: SGHVS, FQNEAQ. V was clipped by 1 base and J by 0 bases, with 10 bases between them. The CDR3 sequence is 15 residues long. The CDR3 nucleotides read TGTGCCAGCAGCTTAGGAGGGCCCCTCTCCTACGAGCAGTACTTC. Translation gives CASSLGGPLSYEQYF.

This rearrangement joins TRBV14 to TRBJ1-5; 9 nucleotides match TRBD1. Germline V gives CDR1 SGHDN, CDR2 FVKESK. With 1 base clipped from V and 7 bases from J, the junction kept 11 bases outside the gene matches. The CDR3 runs to 17 residues. CDR3 region: CASSQAGQGWADQPQHF. DNA for the CDR3: TGTGCCAGCAGCCAAGCTGGACAGGGGTGGGCGGACCAGCCCCAGCATTTT.

The chain couples TRBV7-2 to TRBJ2-1; the D is unclear. CDR1 is SGHTA, CDR2 FQGNSA, per germline. The CDR3 runs to 13 residues. V lost 2 bases to trimming and J lost 10 bases, with 12 bases between them. CDR3 nucleotides: TGTGCCAGCAGCTTAAACAGTCTTCGGGAGCAGTTCTTC. Its protein product is CASSLNSLREQFF.

The chain is built from TRBV19 and TRBJ2-1, with a tentative D call TRBD1 (5 bases). CDR1 LNHDA and CDR2 SQIVND come from the germline V gene (reference sequence). Trimming took off 6 bases at V and 9 bases at J, with 15 bases between the two ends. This CDR3 spans 13 amino acids. DNA for the CDR3: TGTGCCAGTAGCAGCAGGGATGTGGGTGAGCAGTTCTTC. Translating it yields CASSSRDVGEQFF.

The J gene is TRBJ1-2, the V gene TRBV5-5, with D maybe TRBD1 (6 bases). Trimming left V 2 bases short and J 7 bases short, with 9 bases between. Germline CDR1 SGHKS, CDR2 YYEKEE (reference sequence). The CDR3 extends over 12 amino acids. The CDR3 nucleotides read TGTGCCAGCAGCTTAGGGGGACCTGGCTACACCTTC. It encodes CASSLGGPGYTF. The variable domain in full, with the rest retrieved from reference TRBV5-5 and TRBJ1-2, is DAGVTQSPTHLIKTRGQQVTLRCSPISGHKSVSWYQQVLGQGPQFIFQYYEKEERGRGNFPDRFSARQFPNYSSELNVNALLLGDSALYLCASSLGGPGYTFGSGTRLTVV.

This clone showed up just once. The chain is built from TRBV28 and TRBJ1-5, with 7 bases lining up with TRBD1. CDR1 is MDHEN, CDR2 SYDVKM, per germline. V shed 4 bases, J shed 7 bases, and the junction held 16 bases outside the gene matches. The CDR3 has 17 amino acids. The chain's CDR3 is CASSYHRRQGPQQPQHF. As DNA, the CDR3 is TGTGCCAGCAGTTACCACCGAAGACAGGGTCCACAACAGCCCCAGCATTTT.

The rearrangement joins TRBV28 to TRBJ1-2, with D unresolved. Germline loops: CDR1 MDHEN, CDR2 SYDVKM. V was clipped by 6 bases and J by 5 bases, with 13 bases between them. The CDR3 covers 13 residues. The CDR3 bases are TGTGCCAGCAGCGGGAGGGTTACGTATGGCTACACCTTC. Translation: CASSGRVTYGYTF.

This chain joins TRBV10-3 and TRBJ2-5; 13 bases map to TRBD2. J gave up 4 bases and V 4 bases, and 0 bases lay outside the gene matches. The CDR3 loop spans 14 amino acids. Germline V lookup: CDR1 ENHRY, CDR2 SYGVKD. CDR3 DNA: TGTGCCATCAGTGGACTAGCGGGGGGAGAGACCCAGTACTTC. Translation gives CAISGLAGGETQYF.

The chain employs TRBV19 and TRBJ2-4; 8 bases fit TRBD1. Germline V gives CDR1 LNHDA, CDR2 SQIVND (reference sequence). The CDR3 covers 14 residues. V dropped 10 bases and J dropped 1; count of bases not matched to a gene: 6. CDR3: CATGQVWAKNIQYF. In DNA form, the CDR3 reads TGTGCCACGGGACAGGTATGGGCCAAAAACATTCAGTACTTC.

The V call is TRBV3-1 (or the pseudogene TRBV3-2), the J call TRBJ2-5; D gene uncertain. The V end lost 1 base, the J end lost 5 bases, and 2 bases lay between the germline ends. In germline, CDR1 is LGHDT, CDR2 YNNKEL (reference sequence). CDR3 length equals 11 residues. CDR3 nucleotides: TGTGCCAGCAGCCAAGCGGAGACCCAGTACTTC. It yields the protein CASSQAETQYF.

CDR3 sequence (DNA): TGTGCCAGCAGGGTGGAGGGGCGCGGCTATGGCTACACCTTC. It codes for CASRVEGRGYGYTF. This chain joins TRBV6-5 and TRBJ1-2, with D tentatively TRBD1 (5 bases). CDR3 length: 14 amino acids. The V gene lost 6 bases and the J gene lost 4 bases, with 15 bases spanning the gap. Per the germline V gene, CDR1 is MNHEY and CDR2 is SVGAGI.

This clone occurred once. The chain recombines TRBV5-6 with TRBJ2-7, with a weak D call TRBD2 (6 bases). CDR1 SGHDT and CDR2 YYEEEE come from the germline V gene. This CDR3 has 14 residues. Between the trimmed V and J ends, which lost 0 bases and 4 bases, there was a span of 11 bases. CDR3 amino acids: CASSLGGDPYEQYF. In DNA form, the CDR3 reads TGTGCCAGCAGCTTGGGGGGGGACCCTTACGAGCAGTACTTC.

CDR3 DNA sequence: TGTGCCAGTACCTCACCGGGACGGGGGAATGAAAAACTGTTTTTT. It specifies CASTSPGRGNEKLFF. The rearrangement joins TRBV19 to TRBJ1-4; D perhaps matches TRBD1 (5 bases). Trimming left V 7 bases short and J 5 bases short, with 17 bases between. Germline V lookup: CDR1 LNHDA, CDR2 SQIVND (reference sequence). This CDR3 has 15 amino acids.

The J gene is TRBJ1-3, the V gene TRBV28, with a tentative D call TRBD1 (6 bases). The CDR3 runs to 16 residues. In germline, CDR1 is MDHEN, CDR2 SYDVKM. The V gene lost 7 bases and the J gene lost 4 bases, with 20 bases spanning the gap. The CDR3 sequence is CASNKAGTFSGNTIYF. As DNA, the CDR3 is TGTGCCAGCAATAAAGCCGGGACATTCTCGGGAAACACCATATATTTT.

V and J are TRBV28 and TRBJ1-6; TRBD1 agrees at 12 bases. V was clipped by 5 bases and J by 8 bases; unmatched bases: 7. Germline values: CDR1 MDHEN, CDR2 SYDVKM. The CDR3 consists of 16 residues. CDR3 nucleotides: TGTGCCAGCAGTACCACCGGGACAGGGGGCTATTCACCCCTCCACTTT. Protein: CASSTTGTGGYSPLHF.

The chain is built from TRBV7-9 and TRBJ1-5; D not resolved. There are 15 residues in the CDR3. Germline V CDR1 and CDR2: SEHNR, FQNEAQ (reference sequence). With 1 base removed from V and 4 bases from J, the gap between germline ends came to 11 bases. The CDR3 nucleotides are TGTGCCAGCAGCTTAGAAGAGGGTGGGAATCAGCCCCAGCATTTT. It encodes CASSLEEGGNQPQHF.

This clone was observed once. CDR3 nucleotides: TGTGCCAGCTCACCTATTACTAGCACAGATACGCAGTATTTT. It specifies CASSPITSTDTQYF. The genes are TRBV18 and TRBJ2-3; D is undetermined. Trimming removed 3 bases from V and 0 bases from J, with 7 bases in between. CDR1 is KGHSH, CDR2 LQKENI, per germline. This CDR3 has 14 residues.

The CDR3 DNA follows: TGTGCCAGCAGCCCGTCCGGGACAGGCAACACCGGGGAGCTGTTTTTT. This gives the protein CASSPSGTGNTGELFF. The chain carries TRBV7-9 and TRBJ2-2; TRBD1 matches 8 bases. This CDR3 region has 16 residues. V lost 5 bases, J lost 2 bases, and 7 bases stayed unmatched. CDR1 SEHNR and CDR2 FQNEAQ come from the germline V gene (reference sequence).

This chain joins TRBV10-3 and TRBJ1-1; 7 nucleotides agree with TRBD1. CDR3 size: 13 residues. V lost 9 bases and J lost 1; bases outside the gene matches: 5. Germline V lookup: CDR1 ENHRY, CDR2 SYGVKD. CDR3 amino acids: CAIRTGPNTEAFF. DNA of the CDR3: TGTGCCATACGGACAGGACCGAACACTGAAGCTTTCTTT.

The V gene is TRBV6-5, the J gene TRBJ2-7; 8 positions agree with TRBD1. J lost 2 bases, V lost 6 bases, and 6 bases had no gene match. CDR1 is MNHEY and CDR2 is SVGAGI in the germline V gene. The CDR3 runs 14 residues. In nucleotides, the CDR3 is TGTGCCAGCAGACCCGGACAGGGCACCTACGAGCAGTACTTC. Translating it yields CASRPGQGTYEQYF.

This clone was detected only once. The chain employs TRBV11-3 and TRBJ2-1, with D unresolved. The CDR3 has 15 amino acids. Germline V gene data show CDR1 as SGHNT and CDR2 as YENEEA. Between the trimmed V and J ends, which lost 5 bases and 0 bases, there was a span of 11 bases. DNA for the CDR3: TGTGCCAGCAGCCCGAGAGGATCCTCCTACAATGAGCAGTTCTTC. Translation: CASSPRGSSYNEQFF.

The V call is TRBV9, the J call TRBJ1-2, with TRBD1 as a possible D gene (5 bases). Trimming took 4 bases from V and 0 from J, leaving 22 bases between them. Germline V gene lookup returns CDR1 SGDLS and CDR2 YYNGEE. The CDR3 totals 18 residues. CDR3 DNA: TGTGCCAGCAGCCCTGGCGGGGGGGTCCCTTCCCCTAACTATGGCTACACCTTC. It yields the protein CASSPGGGVPSPNYGYTF.

The CDR3 loop reads CASSPKGGALGEQFF. The DNA for the CDR3 is TGTGCCAGCAGTCCTAAGGGGGGGGCATTGGGTGAGCAGTTCTTC. The chain is built from TRBV3-1 (or the pseudogene TRBV3-2) and TRBJ2-1; tentatively, D is TRBD2 (7 bases). Germline V gene lookup returns CDR1 LGHDT and CDR2 YNNKEL (reference sequence). Trimming pared 6 bases from V and 9 bases from J, leaving 21 bases between. The CDR3 is made up of 15 amino acids.

This clone was seen a single time. This chain uses TRBV4-1 with TRBJ1-2; D gene ambiguous. Trimming cost V 5 bases and J 4 bases, with 14 bases left between them. The CDR3 sequence is 14 residues long. The germline V gene has CDR1 MGHRA and CDR2 YSYEKL. The CDR3 DNA reads TGCGCCAGCAGCTCCCGGGAGGGTATCTATGGCTACACCTTC. It specifies CASSSREGIYGYTF.

The chain employs TRBV9 and TRBJ2-7; 10 bases align to TRBD2. V shed 3 bases and J 2 bases; nucleotides not matched to a gene: 8. CDR3 size: 16 residues. The germline gives CDR1 SGDLS, CDR2 YYNGEE. The CDR3 DNA sequence: TGTGCCAGCAGCGGAGGAGCGGGAGGGAATCCCTACGAGCAGTACTTC. Protein sequence: CASSGGAGGNPYEQYF.

This chain uses TRBV28 with TRBJ2-1; tentatively, D is TRBD1 (6 bases). There are 16 residues in the CDR3. Per germline, CDR1 MDHEN and CDR2 SYDVKM. Trimming took 5 bases from V and 5 from J, leaving 19 bases between them. The CDR3 region is CASSPQRGNSHNEQFF. The DNA for the CDR3 is TGTGCCAGCAGTCCCCAAAGGGGGAATAGCCACAATGAGCAGTTCTTC.

V is TRBV7-2 and J is TRBJ2-5, with 7 positions matching TRBD2. Trimming at V came to 4 bases and at J to 7 bases, leaving 9 bases not matched to a gene. The V gene's germline CDR1 is SGHTA and CDR2 FQGNSA. This CDR3 is 14 amino acids long. CDR3 nucleotides: TGTGCCAGCAGCTCAACTAGCGCCCCGGGGACCCAGTACTTC. Translating it yields CASSSTSAPGTQYF. Variable domain in full (rest from reference TRBV7-2 and TRBJ2-5): GAGVSQSPSNKVTEKGKDVELRCDPISGHTALYWYRQSLGQGLEFLIYFQGNSAPDKSGLPSDRFSAERTGGSVSTLTIQRTQQEDSAVYLCASSSTSAPGTQYFGPGTRLLVL.

V is TRBV9 and J is TRBJ2-7; the match to TRBD2 covers 8 bases. The CDR3 sequence is 16 residues long. With V trimmed by 0 bases and J by 5 bases, 10 bases remained unmatched. Germline V CDR1 and CDR2: SGDLS, YYNGEE. For the CDR3, the DNA is TGTGCCAGCAGCGTAGTTGGGATAGCGGGACTAGACGAGCAGTACTTC. Its protein product is CASSVVGIAGLDEQYF.